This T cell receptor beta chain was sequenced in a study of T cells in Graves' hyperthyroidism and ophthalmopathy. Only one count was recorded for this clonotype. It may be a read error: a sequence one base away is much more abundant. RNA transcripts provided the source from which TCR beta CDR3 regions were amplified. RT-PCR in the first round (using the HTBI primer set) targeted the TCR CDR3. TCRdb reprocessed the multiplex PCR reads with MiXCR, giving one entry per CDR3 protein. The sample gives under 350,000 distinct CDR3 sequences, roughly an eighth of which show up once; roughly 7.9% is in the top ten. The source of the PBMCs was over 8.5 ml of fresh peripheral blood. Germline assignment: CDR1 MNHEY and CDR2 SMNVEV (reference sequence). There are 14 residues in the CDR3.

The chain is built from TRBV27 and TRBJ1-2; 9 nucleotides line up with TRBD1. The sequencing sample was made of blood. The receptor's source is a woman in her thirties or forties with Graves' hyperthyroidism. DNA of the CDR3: TGTGCCGGCAGTCCCTTGGACAGGGGCGGTGGCTACACCTTC. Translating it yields CAGSPLDRGGGYTF.